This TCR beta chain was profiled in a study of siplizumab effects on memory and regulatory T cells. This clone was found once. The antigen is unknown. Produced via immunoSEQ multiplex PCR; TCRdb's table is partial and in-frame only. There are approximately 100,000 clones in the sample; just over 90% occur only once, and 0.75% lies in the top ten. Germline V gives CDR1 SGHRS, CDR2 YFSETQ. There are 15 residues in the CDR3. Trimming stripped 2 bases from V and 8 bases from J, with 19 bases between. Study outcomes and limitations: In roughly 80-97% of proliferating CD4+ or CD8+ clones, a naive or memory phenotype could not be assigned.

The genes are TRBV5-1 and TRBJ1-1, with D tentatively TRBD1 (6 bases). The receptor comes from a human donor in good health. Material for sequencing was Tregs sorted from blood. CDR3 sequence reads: CASSFTGGQGTEAFF. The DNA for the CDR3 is TGCGCCAGCAGCTTCACTGGGGGTCAGGGGACCGAAGCTTTCTTT.